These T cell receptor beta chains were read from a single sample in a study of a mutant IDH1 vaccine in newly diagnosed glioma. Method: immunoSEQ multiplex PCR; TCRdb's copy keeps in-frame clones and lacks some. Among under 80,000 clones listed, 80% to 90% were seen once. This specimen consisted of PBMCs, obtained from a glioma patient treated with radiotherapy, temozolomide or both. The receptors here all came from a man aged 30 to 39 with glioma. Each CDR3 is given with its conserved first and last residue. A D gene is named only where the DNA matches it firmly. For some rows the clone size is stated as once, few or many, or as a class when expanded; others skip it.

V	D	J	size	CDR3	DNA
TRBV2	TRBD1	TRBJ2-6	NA	CASSALRTGDGANVLTF	TGCGCCAGCAGTGCCCTCAGGACAGGGGATGGGGCCAACGTCCTGACTTTC
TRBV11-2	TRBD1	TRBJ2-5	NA	CASSTGQGSQETQYF	TGTGCCAGCAGTACGGGACAGGGCTCCCAAGAGACCCAGTACTTC
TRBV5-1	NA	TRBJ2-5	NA	CASSLAASRQETQYF	TGCGCCAGCAGCTTGGCGGCTAGCAGGCAAGAGACCCAGTACTTC
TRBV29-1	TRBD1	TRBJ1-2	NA	CSVGDRGQWWGYTF	TGCAGCGTGGGGGACAGGGGGCAGTGGTGGGGCTACACCTTC
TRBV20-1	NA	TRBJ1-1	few	CSARGGSEAFF	TGCAGTGCCAGAGGGGGGTCCGAAGCTTTCTTT
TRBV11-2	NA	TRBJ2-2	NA	CASSPVSGELFF	TGTGCCAGCAGCCCCGTCTCCGGGGAGCTGTTTTTT
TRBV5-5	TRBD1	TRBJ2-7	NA	CASRRDREIYYEQYF	TGTGCCAGCAGACGGGACAGGGAAATATACTACGAGCAGTACTTC
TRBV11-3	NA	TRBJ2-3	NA	CASSLRQGLYDTQYF	TGTGCCAGCAGCTTACGGCAGGGCTTGTACGATACGCAGTATTTT
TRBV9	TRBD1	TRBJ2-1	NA	CASSALDRGNDPQFF	TGTGCCAGCAGCGCCTTGGACAGGGGGAACGATCCGCAGTTCTTC
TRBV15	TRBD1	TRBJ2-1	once	CATSRGRTGGEGEQFF	TGTGCCACCAGCAGGGGAAGGACAGGGGGCGAAGGTGAGCAGTTCTTC
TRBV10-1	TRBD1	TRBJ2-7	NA	CASSLGGGYEQYF	TGCGCCAGCTCTCTAGGGGGCGGATACGAGCAGTACTTC
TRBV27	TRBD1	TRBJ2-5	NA	CASSLGVTGGETQYF	TGTGCCAGCAGTTTAGGCGTGACAGGGGGAGAGACCCAGTACTTC
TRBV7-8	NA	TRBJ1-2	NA	CASSRGLDSGYTF	TGTGCCAGCAGCCGCGGCCTAGATAGTGGCTACACCTTC
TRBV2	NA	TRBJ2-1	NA	CASAPEGWSYNEQFF	TGTGCCAGCGCACCAGAGGGATGGTCCTACAATGAGCAGTTCTTC
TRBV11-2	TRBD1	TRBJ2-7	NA	CASSLFGTGEYEQYF	TGTGCCAGCAGCTTATTCGGGACAGGGGAATACGAGCAGTACTTC
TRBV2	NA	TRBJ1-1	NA	CASSSIYGGQNTEAFF	TGTGCCAGCAGTTCTATTTACGGGGGACAGAACACTGAAGCTTTCTTT